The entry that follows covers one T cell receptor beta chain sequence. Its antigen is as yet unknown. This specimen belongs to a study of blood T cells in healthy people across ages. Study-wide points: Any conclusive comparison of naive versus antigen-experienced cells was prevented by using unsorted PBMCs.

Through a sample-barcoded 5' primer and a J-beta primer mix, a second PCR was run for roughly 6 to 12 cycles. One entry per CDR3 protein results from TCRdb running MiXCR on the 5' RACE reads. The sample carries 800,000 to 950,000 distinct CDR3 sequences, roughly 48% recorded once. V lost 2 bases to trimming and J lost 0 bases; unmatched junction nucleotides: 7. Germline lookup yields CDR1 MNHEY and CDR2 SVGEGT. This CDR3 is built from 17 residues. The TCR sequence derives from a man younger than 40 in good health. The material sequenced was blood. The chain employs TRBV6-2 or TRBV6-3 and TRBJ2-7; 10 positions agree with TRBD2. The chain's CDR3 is CASSYGRTSGVSYEQYF. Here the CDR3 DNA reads TGTGCCAGCAGTTACGGCCGGACTAGCGGCGTCTCCTACGAGCAGTACTTC.